Following are 6 T cell receptor beta chains from one sample sequenced in a study of identical twins. One entry per CDR3 protein results from TCRdb running MiXCR on the 5' RACE reads. The sample records about 1.7 million distinct CDR3 sequences, roughly 35% being singletons. Source material: cord blood. Source of these receptors: a newborn girl in good health.

V usage is TRBV27 and J usage is TRBJ2-1; 11 bases are a match to TRBD2. J gave up 6 bases and V 5 bases, and 6 bases lay outside the gene matches. Germline CDR1 is MNHEY and CDR2 is SMNVEV (reference sequence). The CDR3 is 15 residues long. The DNA for the CDR3 is TGTGCCAGCAGTCCTAGCGGGAGGAAAAGCAATGAGCAGTTCTTC. Encoded protein: CASSPSGRKSNEQFF.

In this sample, this clonotype turned up a few times. CDR3 in amino acids: CSVGRQLEQYF. DNA for the CDR3: TGCAGCGTTGGTAGACAACTCGAGCAGTACTTC. J is TRBJ2-4 and V is TRBV29-1; no clear D gene. Judging by the DNA end, TRBJ2-7 fits better; the J call may be wrong. The CDR3 totals 11 residues. From germline, CDR1 is SQVTM and CDR2 ANQGSEA.

The genes are TRBV14 and TRBJ1-2; the D is unclear. This CDR3 comprises 14 residues. CDR1 and CDR2 (germline): SGHDN, FVKESK. The germline V and J ends were trimmed by 5 bases and 2 bases, with 12 bases remaining between them. CDR3 nucleotide sequence: TGTGCCAGCAGCTCCCCGGGCCACAACTATGGCTACACCTTC. Protein sequence: CASSSPGHNYGYTF.

In this sample, this clonotype turned up many times. The V gene is TRBV5-1, the J gene TRBJ2-5, with TRBD1 matching 9 bases. Trimming cost V 2 bases and J 11 bases; bases outside gene matches: 4. Germline loops: CDR1 SGHRS, CDR2 YFSETQ. This CDR3 has 12 amino acids. DNA for the CDR3: TGCGCCAGCAGCTTTGTACAGGGGGCGCAGTACTTC. Translation gives CASSFVQGAQYF.

V usage is TRBV4-2 and J usage is TRBJ1-1; tentative D call: TRBD1 (6 bases). Germline loops: CDR1 LGHNA, CDR2 YNFKEQ. V was clipped by 1 base and J by 1 base, with 13 bases between them. The CDR3 totals 16 residues. The CDR3 DNA sequence: TGTGCCAGCAGCCAAGTGGGAGGGGGAGCGAACACTGAAGCTTTCTTT. Translating it yields CASSQVGGGANTEAFF.

This clonotype was seen a single time. The CDR3 ends on some other residue instead of the conserved phenylalanine or tryptophan, so this is likely a read error. This chain links TRBV27 with TRBJ2-1; D possibly matches TRBD1 or TRBD2 (5 bases each). The germline V gene encodes CDR1 MNHEY and CDR2 SMNVEV (reference sequence). This CDR3 has 17 amino acids. Trimming took 4 bases from V and 5 from J, leaving 21 bases between them. The CDR3: CASSSGSLGLLNNEQFL. The DNA of the CDR3 is TGTGCCAGCAGTTCGGGGTCTCTGGGGCTCCTCAACAATGAGCAGTTCTTA.